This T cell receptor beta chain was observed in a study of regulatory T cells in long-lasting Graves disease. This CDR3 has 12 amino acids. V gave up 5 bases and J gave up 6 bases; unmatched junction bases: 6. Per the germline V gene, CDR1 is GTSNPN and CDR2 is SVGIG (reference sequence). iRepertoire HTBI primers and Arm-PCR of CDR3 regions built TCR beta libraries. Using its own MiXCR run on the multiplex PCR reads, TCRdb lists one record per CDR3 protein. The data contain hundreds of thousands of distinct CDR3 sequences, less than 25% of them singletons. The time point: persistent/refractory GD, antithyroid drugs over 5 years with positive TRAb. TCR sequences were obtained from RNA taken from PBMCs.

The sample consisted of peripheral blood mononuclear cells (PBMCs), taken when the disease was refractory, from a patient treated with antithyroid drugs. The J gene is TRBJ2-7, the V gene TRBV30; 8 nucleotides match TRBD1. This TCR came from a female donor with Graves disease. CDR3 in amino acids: CAWGQGKGEQYF. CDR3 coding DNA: TGTGCCTGGGGACAGGGAAAGGGCGAGCAGTACTTC.